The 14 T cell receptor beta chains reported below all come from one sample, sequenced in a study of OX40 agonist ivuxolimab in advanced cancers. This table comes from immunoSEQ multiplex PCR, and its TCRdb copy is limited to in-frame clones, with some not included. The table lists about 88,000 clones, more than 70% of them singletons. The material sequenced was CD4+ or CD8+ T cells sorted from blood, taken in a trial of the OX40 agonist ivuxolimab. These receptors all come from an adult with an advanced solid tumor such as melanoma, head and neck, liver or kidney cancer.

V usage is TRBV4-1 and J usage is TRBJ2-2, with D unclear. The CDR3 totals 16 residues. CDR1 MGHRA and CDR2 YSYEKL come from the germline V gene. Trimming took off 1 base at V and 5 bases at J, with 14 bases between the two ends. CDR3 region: CASSQVGFLRTGELFF. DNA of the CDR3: TGCGCCAGCAGCCAAGTCGGTTTTCTACGTACCGGGGAGCTGTTTTTT.

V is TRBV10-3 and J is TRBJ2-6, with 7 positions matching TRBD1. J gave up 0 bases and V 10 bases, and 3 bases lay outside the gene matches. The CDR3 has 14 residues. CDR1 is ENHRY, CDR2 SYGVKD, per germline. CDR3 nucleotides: TGTGCCACCGGGACAGCCTCTGGGGCCAACGTCCTGACTTTC. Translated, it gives CATGTASGANVLTF.

CDR3: CASSSGGGATGELFF. DNA of the CDR3: TGTGCCAGCAGCTCCGGTGGGGGGGCAACCGGGGAGCTGTTTTTT. The chain carries TRBV5-4 and TRBJ2-2; D might be TRBD2 (7 bases). CDR1 and CDR2 from the germline V gene are SGHNT and YYREEE (reference sequence). The ends were cut back, 3 bases at V and 5 bases at J, with 14 bases in the middle. This CDR3 has 15 residues.

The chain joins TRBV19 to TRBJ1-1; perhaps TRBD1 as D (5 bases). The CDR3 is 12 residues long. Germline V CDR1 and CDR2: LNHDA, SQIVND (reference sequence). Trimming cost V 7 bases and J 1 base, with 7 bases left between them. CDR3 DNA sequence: TGTGCCAGTAACAGGAGGAACACTGAAGCTTTCTTT. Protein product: CASNRRNTEAFF.

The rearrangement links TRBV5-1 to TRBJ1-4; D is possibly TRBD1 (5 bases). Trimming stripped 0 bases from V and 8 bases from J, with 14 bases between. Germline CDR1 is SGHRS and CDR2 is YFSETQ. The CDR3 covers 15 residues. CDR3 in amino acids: CASSLVGREEEKLFF. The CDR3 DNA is TGCGCCAGCAGCTTGGTGGGCAGGGAAGAAGAAAAACTGTTTTTT.

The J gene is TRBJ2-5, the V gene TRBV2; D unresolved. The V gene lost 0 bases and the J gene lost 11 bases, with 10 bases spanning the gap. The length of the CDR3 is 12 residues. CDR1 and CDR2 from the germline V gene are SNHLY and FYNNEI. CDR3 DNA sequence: TGTGCCAGCAGTGAAGCGCTTGGACGGCAGTACTTC. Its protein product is CASSEALGRQYF.

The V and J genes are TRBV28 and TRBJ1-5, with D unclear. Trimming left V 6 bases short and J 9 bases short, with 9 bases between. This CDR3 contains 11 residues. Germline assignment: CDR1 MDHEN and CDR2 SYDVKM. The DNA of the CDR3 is TGTGCCAGCAGGAAGCGTCCGCCCCAGCATTTT. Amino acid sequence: CASRKRPPQHF.

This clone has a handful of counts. Here the CDR3 DNA reads TGCGCCAGCAGCCAATTCGGCGGGATGGGTCTGGGTGAGCAGTTCTTC. Its translation: CASSQFGGMGLGEQFF. The chain recombines TRBV4-1 with TRBJ2-1; weak D call: TRBD2 (6 bases). This CDR3 is built from 16 residues. V was clipped by 2 bases and J by 9 bases, with 20 bases between them. Germline CDR1 is MGHRA and CDR2 is YSYEKL.

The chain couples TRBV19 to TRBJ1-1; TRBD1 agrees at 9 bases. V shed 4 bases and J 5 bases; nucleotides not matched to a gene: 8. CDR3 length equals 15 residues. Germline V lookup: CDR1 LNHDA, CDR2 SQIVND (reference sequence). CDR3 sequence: CASSTGQGLSTEAFF. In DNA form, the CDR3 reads TGTGCCAGTAGTACCGGACAGGGGTTAAGTACTGAAGCTTTCTTT.

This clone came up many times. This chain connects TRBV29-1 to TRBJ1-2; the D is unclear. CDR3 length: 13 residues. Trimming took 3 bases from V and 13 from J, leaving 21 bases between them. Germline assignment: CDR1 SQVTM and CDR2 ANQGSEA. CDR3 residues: CSVDPQQGSPSTF. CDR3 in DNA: TGCAGCGTTGACCCCCAACAAGGGTCTCCCTCCACCTTC.

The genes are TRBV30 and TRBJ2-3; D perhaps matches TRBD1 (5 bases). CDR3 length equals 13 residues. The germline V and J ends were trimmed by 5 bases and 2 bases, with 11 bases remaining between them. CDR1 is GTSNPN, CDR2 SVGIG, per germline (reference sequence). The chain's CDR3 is CAWGPGNTDTQYF. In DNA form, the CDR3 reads TGTGCCTGGGGCCCAGGGAACACAGATACGCAGTATTTT.

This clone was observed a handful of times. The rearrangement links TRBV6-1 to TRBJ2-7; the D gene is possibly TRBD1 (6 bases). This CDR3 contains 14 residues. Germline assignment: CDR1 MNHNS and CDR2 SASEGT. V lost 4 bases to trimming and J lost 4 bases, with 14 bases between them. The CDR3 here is CASSVRPGEYEQYV. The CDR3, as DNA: TGTGCCAGCAGTGTCCGTCCAGGGGAATACGAGCAGTACGTC.

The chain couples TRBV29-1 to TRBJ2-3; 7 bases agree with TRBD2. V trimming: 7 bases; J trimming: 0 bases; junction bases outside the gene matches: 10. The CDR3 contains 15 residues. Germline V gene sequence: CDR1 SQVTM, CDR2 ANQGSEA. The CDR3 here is CSATPAGSSTDTQYF. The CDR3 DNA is TGCAGCGCTACCCCAGCGGGATCCAGCACAGATACGCAGTATTTT.

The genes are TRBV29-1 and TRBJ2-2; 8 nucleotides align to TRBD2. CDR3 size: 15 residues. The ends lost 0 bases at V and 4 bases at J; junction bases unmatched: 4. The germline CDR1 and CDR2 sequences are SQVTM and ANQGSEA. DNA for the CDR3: TGCAGCGTTGAAGAGGGGCGGGGGGTCACCGGGGAGCTGTTTTTT. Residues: CSVEEGRGVTGELFF.